This paragraph covers one T cell receptor (beta chain) sequence. Clones were read by immunoSEQ multiplex PCR, and TCRdb kept only the in-frame ones, dropping some. The data contain around 200,000 clones, 75% to 90% of them singletons. The data derive from a study of blood T cell repertoires in COVID-19. After removal of 4 bases from V and 7 bases from J, the junction contained 13 bases not matched to a gene. The CDR3 is 16 residues long. Germline values: CDR1 MDHEN, CDR2 SYDVKM. Living in 24 US areas, the participants were between roughly 18 and 95 years of age. The study counted Cohort 3 donors as recovered given two negative PCRs, clearance, or symptom resolution.

This chain links TRBV28 with TRBJ2-1, with 7 bases lining up with TRBD2. The clonotype was recovered from a man aged 25-40 years who had recovered from COVID-19. Sequenced: PBMCs or T cells enriched from blood (not recorded which). As DNA, the CDR3 is TGTGCCAGCAGTTCCTTCGCCGGGACTACACCTAATGAGCAGTTCTTC. Amino acid sequence: CASSSFAGTTPNEQFF.